A selection of T cell receptor beta chains follows, all from one sample in a study of blood T cell repertoires in COVID-19. Here immunoSEQ multiplex PCR was the method, and the copy in TCRdb shows in-frame clones only, minus some. The sample holds 300,000 or so clones, about nine tenths seen once. The sequenced sample consisted of PBMCs or T cells enriched from blood (not recorded which). Every receptor here comes from a young woman who had recovered from COVID-19. The CDR3 runs from the conserved cysteine through the conserved F or W. A D gene is named only where the DNA matches it firmly. Only part of the rows carry a size: once, few, many, or a class if the clone is expanded.

CDR3nt: TGTGCCAGCAGCTCCAGCCTGGGGATAGCGGAGACCCAGTACTTC
CDR3aa: CASSSSLGIAETQYF
j_gene: TRBJ2-5
abundance: .
v_gene: TRBV7-2
d_gene: .

CDR3nt: TGTGCCAGTAGCCTCGGACTAGCGTTGGAGGAGCAGTACTTC
CDR3aa: CASSLGLALEEQYF
j_gene: TRBJ2-7
abundance: .
v_gene: TRBV19
d_gene: TRBD2

CDR3nt: TGTGCCAGCAGCCTCCAGGGGGCCGGTTCACCCCTCCACTTT
CDR3aa: CASSLQGAGSPLHF
j_gene: TRBJ1-6
abundance: .
v_gene: TRBV3-1/TRBV3-2
d_gene: TRBD1

CDR3nt: TGTGCCAGCTCATCCCAGGACAGGGGGCGCGGTTCACCCCTCCACTTT
CDR3aa: CASSSQDRGRGSPLHF
j_gene: TRBJ1-6
abundance: .
v_gene: TRBV18
d_gene: TRBD1

CDR3nt: TGTGCCAGCAGTTCAGCGGGAGGTTGGTACGAGCAGTACTTC
CDR3aa: CASSSAGGWYEQYF
j_gene: TRBJ2-7
abundance: .
v_gene: TRBV27
d_gene: TRBD2

CDR3nt: TGTGCCAGCAGTCCTCTAGCTAGCGAGCAGTACTTC
CDR3aa: CASSPLASEQYF
j_gene: TRBJ2-7
abundance: .
v_gene: TRBV2
d_gene: .

CDR3nt: TGTGCCAGCAGCCCGCGGACTAGCGGGATCGATGAGCAGTTCTTC
CDR3aa: CASSPRTSGIDEQFF
j_gene: TRBJ2-1
abundance: .
v_gene: TRBV7-3
d_gene: TRBD2

CDR3nt: TGTGCCAGCAGCTTGGGCTTGGCGGGGATACAAGAGACCCAGTACTTC
CDR3aa: CASSLGLAGIQETQYF
j_gene: TRBJ2-5
abundance: .
v_gene: TRBV5-5
d_gene: .

CDR3nt: TGTGCCAGCTCACCGATCAGGGGCGGAGATACGCAGTATTTT
CDR3aa: CASSPIRGGDTQYF
j_gene: TRBJ2-3
abundance: .
v_gene: TRBV18
d_gene: .

CDR3nt: TGTGCCTGGAGTGTACAGGGGGCGCGAGGCACTGAAGCTTTCTTT
CDR3aa: CAWSVQGARGTEAFF
j_gene: TRBJ1-1
abundance: once
v_gene: TRBV30
d_gene: TRBD1

CDR3nt: TGTGCCAGCAGCCTGGACAGCTATGGCTACACCTTC
CDR3aa: CASSLDSYGYTF
j_gene: TRBJ1-2
abundance: .
v_gene: TRBV9
d_gene: .

CDR3nt: TGTGCCAGCAGCTTATCAGAGGGACTAGCGGGATACAATGAGCAGTTCTTC
CDR3aa: CASSLSEGLAGYNEQFF
j_gene: TRBJ2-1
abundance: .
v_gene: TRBV7-2
d_gene: TRBD2

CDR3nt: TGTGCCATCCGTGACTCCACAAAACCCCCCTACGAGCAGTACTTC
CDR3aa: CAIRDSTKPPYEQYF
j_gene: TRBJ2-7
abundance: .
v_gene: TRBV10-3
d_gene: .

CDR3nt: TGTGCCAGCAGTTACGAAGGCTTCGAGCGGGAGGAAGGGGAGCAGTTCTTC
CDR3aa: CASSYEGFEREEGEQFF
j_gene: TRBJ2-1
abundance: .
v_gene: TRBV6-2/TRBV6-3
d_gene: TRBD2

CDR3nt: TGTGCCAGCAGTTACCCGGACAGGGGGCCCTACGAGCAGTACTTC
CDR3aa: CASSYPDRGPYEQYF
j_gene: TRBJ2-7
abundance: .
v_gene: TRBV28
d_gene: TRBD1

CDR3nt: TGTGCCTGGAGCACAGGGGACACCGGGGAGCTGTTTTTT
CDR3aa: CAWSTGDTGELFF
j_gene: TRBJ2-2
abundance: many
v_gene: TRBV30
d_gene: TRBD1

CDR3nt: TGCGCCAGCAGCTTGGGCCGGGACAGGGTTTCTTATAATGAAAAACTGTTTTTT
CDR3aa: CASSLGRDRVSYNEKLFF
j_gene: TRBJ1-4
abundance: few
v_gene: TRBV5-1
d_gene: TRBD1

CDR3nt: TGCAGCGTTGAAGATTTAACGGGAGGGGAAGAAGAGACCCAGTACTTC
CDR3aa: CSVEDLTGGEEETQYF
j_gene: TRBJ2-5
abundance: .
v_gene: TRBV29-1
d_gene: TRBD2

CDR3nt: TGTGCCAGCAGCTTGGCGACGGACTATAATGAAAAACTGTTTTTT
CDR3aa: CASSLATDYNEKLFF
j_gene: TRBJ1-4
abundance: .
v_gene: TRBV5-5
d_gene: .

CDR3nt: TGTGCCAGCAGCCCATTTTCAGGGCCTATATCCTACGAGCAGTACTTC
CDR3aa: CASSPFSGPISYEQYF
j_gene: TRBJ2-7
abundance: .
v_gene: TRBV28
d_gene: .

CDR3nt: TGTGCCAGCAGCTTCAACAGGGAGGGCTACACCTTC
CDR3aa: CASSFNREGYTF
j_gene: TRBJ1-2
abundance: .
v_gene: TRBV7-9
d_gene: .

CDR3nt: TGCGCCAGCAGCTTGCTGGGGGCGATGGCTCAGCCCCAGCATTTT
CDR3aa: CASSLLGAMAQPQHF
j_gene: TRBJ1-5
abundance: .
v_gene: TRBV5-1
d_gene: .

CDR3nt: TGTGCCAGCAGCTTAACAGGGATGAACACTGAAGCTTTCTTT
CDR3aa: CASSLTGMNTEAFF
j_gene: TRBJ1-1
abundance: .
v_gene: TRBV9
d_gene: .

CDR3nt: TGCAGCGTCCGACTAGGGGTTCATGGCTACACCTTC
CDR3aa: CSVRLGVHGYTF
j_gene: TRBJ1-2
abundance: .
v_gene: TRBV29-1
d_gene: .

CDR3nt: TGCAGTGCTAGTGAGGACTACGCATTCACAGATACGCAGTATTTT
CDR3aa: CSASEDYAFTDTQYF
j_gene: TRBJ2-3
abundance: .
v_gene: TRBV20-1
d_gene: .

CDR3nt: TGTGCCAGCAGCTACAGGGGTGAAAAACTGTTTTTT
CDR3aa: CASSYRGEKLFF
j_gene: TRBJ1-4
abundance: .
v_gene: TRBV9
d_gene: TRBD1

CDR3nt: TGTGCCAGTAGTATTGGACAAATTAATAGCAATCAGCCCCAGCATTTT
CDR3aa: CASSIGQINSNQPQHF
j_gene: TRBJ1-5
abundance: .
v_gene: TRBV19
d_gene: .

CDR3nt: TGTGCCAGCAGCTTACAGGGGCGCAATCAGCCCCAGCATTTT
CDR3aa: CASSLQGRNQPQHF
j_gene: TRBJ1-5
abundance: .
v_gene: TRBV6-5
d_gene: TRBD1

CDR3nt: TGTGCCAGCAGCGGGAGCGGGAGACTCTACGAGCAGTACTTC
CDR3aa: CASSGSGRLYEQYF
j_gene: TRBJ2-7
abundance: .
v_gene: TRBV5-4
d_gene: TRBD2

CDR3nt: TGTGCCAGCAGCCGCCCATCAGATTATGGCTACACCTTC
CDR3aa: CASSRPSDYGYTF
j_gene: TRBJ1-2
abundance: .
v_gene: TRBV28
d_gene: .

CDR3nt: TGTGCCAGCAGTGAAGACGGCTCTGGGGCCAACGTCCTGACTTTC
CDR3aa: CASSEDGSGANVLTF
j_gene: TRBJ2-6
abundance: .
v_gene: TRBV2
d_gene: .

CDR3nt: TGTGCCAGCAGCTTAGTCGGGGAAAAACTGTTTTTT
CDR3aa: CASSLVGEKLFF
j_gene: TRBJ1-4
abundance: .
v_gene: TRBV7-2
d_gene: .

CDR3nt: TGCAGCGCTTACAGGGGCGGCGAGACCCAGTACTTC
CDR3aa: CSAYRGGETQYF
j_gene: TRBJ2-5
abundance: .
v_gene: TRBV29-1
d_gene: TRBD1

CDR3nt: TGTGCCAGCAGTGAAACGTCAGGGAGGGGCACTGAAGCTTTCTTT
CDR3aa: CASSETSGRGTEAFF
j_gene: TRBJ1-1
abundance: .
v_gene: TRBV2
d_gene: .

CDR3nt: TGCGCCAGCAGTTGGACAGGGGAAAGGACTGAAGCTTTCTTT
CDR3aa: CASSWTGERTEAFF
j_gene: TRBJ1-1
abundance: .
v_gene: TRBV10-2
d_gene: TRBD1

CDR3nt: TGTGCCAGCAGCCAAGATGTAGGGGGCGCTAATCTAGCCAAAAACATTCAGTACTTC
CDR3aa: CASSQDVGGANLAKNIQYF
j_gene: TRBJ2-4
abundance: .
v_gene: TRBV3-1/TRBV3-2
d_gene: TRBD1

CDR3nt: TGTGCCAGCAGTCCCAGGACAGGGAATCAGCCCCAGCATTTT
CDR3aa: CASSPRTGNQPQHF
j_gene: TRBJ1-5
abundance: .
v_gene: TRBV27
d_gene: TRBD1

CDR3nt: TGCGCCAGCAGCGGAGACGACAGCGCCTACGAGCAGTACTTC
CDR3aa: CASSGDDSAYEQYF
j_gene: TRBJ2-7
abundance: once
v_gene: TRBV5-1
d_gene: .

CDR3nt: TGTGCCAGCAGCCCGGCCAGGGGAGCAGATACGCAGTATTTT
CDR3aa: CASSPARGADTQYF
j_gene: TRBJ2-3
abundance: .
v_gene: TRBV11-3
d_gene: .

CDR3nt: TGTGCCAGCAGCGAGGGACAGGGGCGTATGTCCTACGAGCAGTACTTC
CDR3aa: CASSEGQGRMSYEQYF
j_gene: TRBJ2-7
abundance: .
v_gene: TRBV5-4
d_gene: TRBD1

CDR3nt: TGTGCCAGCAGCGTAGATCAACAGGGCTCCTACAATGAGCAGTTCTTC
CDR3aa: CASSVDQQGSYNEQFF
j_gene: TRBJ2-1
abundance: .
v_gene: TRBV9
d_gene: .